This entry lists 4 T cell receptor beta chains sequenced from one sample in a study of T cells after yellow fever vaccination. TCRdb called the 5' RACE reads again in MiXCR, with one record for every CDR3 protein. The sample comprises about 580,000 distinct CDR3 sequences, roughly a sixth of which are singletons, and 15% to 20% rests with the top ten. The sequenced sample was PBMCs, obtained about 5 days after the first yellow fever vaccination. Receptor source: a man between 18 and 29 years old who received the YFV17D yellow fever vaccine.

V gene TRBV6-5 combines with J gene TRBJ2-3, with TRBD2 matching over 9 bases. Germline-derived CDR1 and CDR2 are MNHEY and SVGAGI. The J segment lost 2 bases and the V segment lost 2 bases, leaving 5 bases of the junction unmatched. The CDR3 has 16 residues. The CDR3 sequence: CASSYPAGGTTDTQYF. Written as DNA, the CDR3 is TGTGCCAGCAGTTACCCGGCGGGGGGGACCACAGATACGCAGTATTTT.

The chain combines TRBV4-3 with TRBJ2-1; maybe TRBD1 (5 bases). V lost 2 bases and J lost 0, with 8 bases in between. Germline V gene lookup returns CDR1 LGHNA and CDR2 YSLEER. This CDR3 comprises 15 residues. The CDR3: CASSQQGSSYNEQFF. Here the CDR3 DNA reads TGCGCCAGCAGCCAACAGGGAAGCTCCTACAATGAGCAGTTCTTC.

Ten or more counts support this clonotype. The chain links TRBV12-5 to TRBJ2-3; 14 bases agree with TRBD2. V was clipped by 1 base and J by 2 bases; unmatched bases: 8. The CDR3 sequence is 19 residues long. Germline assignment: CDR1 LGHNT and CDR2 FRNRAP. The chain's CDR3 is CASGLGLAGGGTYTDTQYF. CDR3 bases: TGTGCTAGTGGTTTGGGACTAGCGGGGGGGGGAACCTACACAGATACGCAGTATTTT.

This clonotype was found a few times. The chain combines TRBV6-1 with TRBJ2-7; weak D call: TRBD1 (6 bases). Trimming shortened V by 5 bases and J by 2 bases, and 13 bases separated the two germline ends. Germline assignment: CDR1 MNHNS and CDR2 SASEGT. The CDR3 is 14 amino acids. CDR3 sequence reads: CASSKTGFTYEQYV. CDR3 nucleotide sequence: TGTGCCAGCAGTAAAACAGGGTTTACCTACGAGCAGTACGTC.